What follows are 20 T cell receptor beta chains derived from one specimen sequenced in a study of cytomegalovirus exposure and HLA in healthy donors. Vbeta (60) and Jbeta (13) primers were used in the PCR. Generated by immunoSEQ multiplex PCR, the TCRdb table keeps only in-frame clones and is missing some. There are 100,000 to 150,000 clones in the sample; roughly four fifths occur only once, and 1.5% lies in the top ten. The source material was PBMCs. These receptors were collected from a woman in her late teens or twenties in good health and CMV-seronegative.

This clone was observed a few times. This chain joins TRBV2 and TRBJ2-3; 9 bases are shared with TRBD1. Looked up from germline, CDR1 is SNHLY and CDR2 is FYNNEI. Trimming cost V 5 bases and J 5 bases; bases outside gene matches: 8. The CDR3 consists of 15 residues. CDR3 sequence (DNA): TGTGCCAGCAGTCAGGACAGGGGAAGGGAAGATACGCAGTATTTT. It codes for CASSQDRGREDTQYF. The whole variable domain, remainder taken from reference TRBV2 and TRBJ2-3, is EPEVTQTPSHQVTQMGQEVILRCVPISNHLYFYWYRQILGQKVEFLVSFYNNEISEKSEIFDDQFSVERPDGSNFTLKIRSTKLEDSAMYFCASSQDRGREDTQYFGPGTRLTVL.

The V and J genes are TRBV7-8 and TRBJ2-1, with D perhaps matching TRBD1 (6 bases). The germline V gene encodes CDR1 SGHVS and CDR2 FQNEAQ. The CDR3 has 15 amino acids. Trimming left V 1 base short and J 2 bases short, with 9 bases between. The CDR3 bases are TGTGCCAGCAGCTTAGTACAGGGAGCCTACAATGAGCAGTTCTTC. This translates into CASSLVQGAYNEQFF.

The gene calls are TRBV5-1 and TRBJ1-1, with D unclear. This CDR3 region has 13 residues. The germline V and J ends were trimmed by 2 bases and 0 bases, with 5 bases remaining between them. Germline V gives CDR1 SGHRS, CDR2 YFSETQ. CDR3 residues: CASSFRVNTEAFF. In nucleotides, the CDR3 is TGCGCCAGCAGCTTCCGCGTGAACACTGAAGCTTTCTTT.

Turning to this clone: The sample carries other DNA sequences with the same CDR3. The chain joins TRBV7-9 to TRBJ1-1; D call uncertain. Germline lookup yields CDR1 SEHNR and CDR2 FQNEAQ (reference sequence). With 1 base removed from V and 1 base from J, the gap between germline ends came to 7 bases. The length of the CDR3 is 14 residues. CDR3 in amino acids: CASSLVSGNTEAFF. CDR3 coding DNA: TGTGCCAGCAGCTTAGTGTCCGGGAACACTGAAGCTTTCTTT.

The sample holds a few counts of this clone. V and J are TRBV4-2 and TRBJ1-3; no firm D call. The CDR3 spans 14 residues. Germline CDR1 and CDR2: LGHNA and YNFKEQ. V dropped 4 bases and J dropped 0 bases, with 7 bases sitting between them. Here the CDR3 reads CASSRPNSGNTIYF. The CDR3 DNA is TGTGCCAGCAGCCGGCCGAACTCTGGAAACACCATATATTTT.

Remarks on this clone: Distinct nucleotide sequences in the sample also encode this CDR3. The chain combines TRBV5-4 with TRBJ2-3; the D gene is possibly TRBD1 (6 bases). Trimming stripped 5 bases from V and 1 base from J, with 14 bases between. Germline V lookup: CDR1 SGHNT, CDR2 YYREEE (reference sequence). This CDR3 has 15 amino acids. The CDR3 nucleotides are TGTGCCAGCAGTTCTCAGGGGAAGGGCACAGATACGCAGTATTTT. Translation gives CASSSQGKGTDTQYF.

The CDR3 coding sequence is TGTGCCAGCAGCGTAGGTCCAAACTCAGAAGCTTTCTTT. Amino acid sequence: CASSVGPNSEAFF. This chain links TRBV9 with TRBJ1-1; D gene unclear. Germline V lookup: CDR1 SGDLS, CDR2 YYNGEE. Trimming took off 0 bases at V and 8 bases at J, with 11 bases between the two ends. The CDR3 has 13 residues.

The rearrangement links TRBV2 to TRBJ2-2, with 13 positions matching TRBD2. This CDR3 has 16 residues. Trimming cost V 6 bases and J 5 bases; bases outside gene matches: 6. Germline CDR1 and CDR2: SNHLY and FYNNEI. CDR3 sequence reads: CASRGTSGVYTGELFF. In DNA form, the CDR3 reads TGTGCCAGCAGGGGGACTAGCGGGGTGTATACCGGGGAGCTGTTTTTT.

The chain combines TRBV7-3 with TRBJ1-1, with no clear D. The length of the CDR3 is 15 residues. The germline gives CDR1 SGHTA, CDR2 FQGTGA. The V and J ends lost 1 base and 1 base respectively, with 10 bases between them. The CDR3 DNA reads TGTGCCAGCAGCTTAAGCGGCGGTGCGAACACTGAAGCTTTCTTT. The encoded protein is CASSLSGGANTEAFF.

The chain couples TRBV6-5 to TRBJ1-4; the D gene is possibly TRBD1 (5 bases). Trimming took 5 bases from V and 8 from J, leaving 18 bases between them. Per the germline V gene, CDR1 is MNHEY and CDR2 is SVGAGI. There are 15 residues in the CDR3. The CDR3 DNA sequence: TGTGCCAGCAGTCAACCCAGGGTACAACGGGAAAAACTGTTTTTT. This translates into CASSQPRVQREKLFF.

This chain links TRBV6-1 with TRBJ2-5; TRBD1 aligns across 9 bases. The J call is uncertain, as TRBJ2-7 better fits the DNA end. The CDR3 extends over 13 amino acids. Germline lookup yields CDR1 MNHNS and CDR2 SASEGT. This CDR3 is CATTGGGRDEQYF. Here the CDR3 DNA reads TGTGCCACCACAGGGGGCGGAAGAGACGAGCAGTACTTC.

This clone was seen more than once but under ten times. The chain joins TRBV2 to TRBJ1-1; no firm D call. CDR1 is SNHLY and CDR2 is FYNNEI in the germline V gene. V gave up 7 bases and J gave up 11 bases, with 8 bases separating them. This CDR3 spans 9 amino acids. CDR3 bases: TGTGCCAGCACGCCGAGGGCTTTCTTT. This codes for CASTPRAFF.

The CDR3 DNA reads as TGCGCCAGCAAATTTAGCTTCCTAGCGACCACAGATACGCAGTATTTT. Its translation: CASKFSFLATTDTQYF. The chain uses TRBV5-1 and TRBJ2-3, with D perhaps TRBD2 (6 bases). This CDR3 has 16 amino acids. Germline CDR1 and CDR2: SGHRS and YFSETQ. The ends were cut back, 6 bases at V and 2 bases at J, with 19 bases in the middle.

This chain links TRBV10-2 with TRBJ1-5; a weak D match, TRBD1 (5 bases). Germline V gene lookup returns CDR1 WSHSY and CDR2 SAAADI. V gave up 8 bases and J gave up 3 bases, with 17 bases separating them. The CDR3 covers 15 residues. The CDR3 bases are TGCGCCAGCGGTACGGACACCTTCATCAATCAGCCCCAGCATTTT. Translated, it gives CASGTDTFINQPQHF.

This sequence joins TRBV5-4 and TRBJ1-6; D is ambiguous. Trimming took 1 base from V and 4 from J, leaving 9 bases between them. CDR1 SGHNT and CDR2 YYREEE come from the germline V gene (reference sequence). The CDR3 extends over 15 amino acids. This CDR3 reads CASSLKQQYNSPLHF. CDR3 nucleotide sequence: TGTGCCAGCAGCTTGAAACAGCAATATAATTCACCCCTCCACTTT.

This clone was counted only a few times. V usage is TRBV6-1 and J usage is TRBJ1-5; 9 positions match TRBD1. V lost 6 bases to trimming and J lost 7 bases; unmatched junction nucleotides: 10. CDR1 MNHNS and CDR2 SASEGT come from the germline V gene. The CDR3 runs 15 residues. The CDR3 region is CASSVWTGVDQPQHF. CDR3 DNA sequence: TGTGCCAGCAGCGTATGGACAGGGGTTGACCAGCCCCAGCATTTT.

The chain combines TRBV7-8 with TRBJ2-2, with 7 bases fitting TRBD1. Germline CDR1 reads SGHVS; CDR2 reads FQNEAQ. The CDR3 extends over 13 amino acids. The junction had 4 bases not matched to a gene; V was cut back by 6 bases and J by 6 bases. The CDR3 reads CASRITGAGELFF. The CDR3 nucleotides read TGTGCCAGCAGAATAACAGGGGCCGGGGAGCTGTTTTTT.

This chain's CDR3 is CAISAGLPTDTQYF. The CDR3 DNA is TGTGCCATCAGTGCGGGACTCCCCACAGATACGCAGTATTTT. The V and J genes are TRBV10-3 and TRBJ2-3, with D possibly TRBD2 on 6 matching bases. Trimming pared 4 bases from V and 2 bases from J, leaving 10 bases between. This CDR3 contains 14 residues. Germline CDR1 ENHRY, CDR2 SYGVKD.

The sample holds a few counts of this clone. The chain recombines TRBV15 with TRBJ2-1, with a tentative D call TRBD2 (6 bases). Per the germline V gene, CDR1 is LNHNV and CDR2 is YYDKDF (reference sequence). The CDR3 is 16 residues long. Trimming stripped 0 bases from V and 0 bases from J, with 9 bases between. The CDR3 DNA sequence: TGTGCCACCAGCAGAGATCTGACTAGCTCCTACAATGAGCAGTTCTTC. This translates into CATSRDLTSSYNEQFF.

The rearrangement links TRBV14 to TRBJ2-3, with 7 nucleotides matching TRBD2. V lost 5 bases, J lost 6 bases, and 5 bases stayed unmatched. In germline, CDR1 is SGHDN, CDR2 FVKESK. This CDR3 contains 13 residues. The CDR3 DNA sequence: TGTGCCAGCAGCAAAGGACTAGACGATACGCAGTATTTT. Residues: CASSKGLDDTQYF. Filled out from reference TRBV14 and TRBJ2-3, the complete variable domain reads EAGVTQFPSHSVIEKGQTVTLRCDPISGHDNLYWYRRVMGKEIKFLLHFVKESKQDESGMPNNRFLAERTGGTYSTLKVQPAELEDSGVYFCASSKGLDDTQYFGPGTRLTVL.